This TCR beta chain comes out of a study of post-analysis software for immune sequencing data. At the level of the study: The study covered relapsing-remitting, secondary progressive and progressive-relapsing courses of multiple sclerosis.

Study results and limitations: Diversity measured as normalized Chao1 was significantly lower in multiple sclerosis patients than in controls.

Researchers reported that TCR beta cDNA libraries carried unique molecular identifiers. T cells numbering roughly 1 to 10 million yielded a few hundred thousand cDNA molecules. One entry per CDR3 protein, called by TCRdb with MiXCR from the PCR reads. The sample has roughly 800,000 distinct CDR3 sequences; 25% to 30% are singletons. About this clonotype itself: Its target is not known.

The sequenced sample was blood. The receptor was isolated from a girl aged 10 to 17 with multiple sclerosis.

CDR3 in DNA: TGCGCCTGCAAGCCGGCCGGGAACACTGAAGCTTTCTTT. Its translation: CACKPAGNTEAFF. J is TRBJ1-1 and V is TRBV5-1; D remains unclear. Germline CDR1 reads SGHRS; CDR2 reads YFSETQ. The CDR3 is 13 amino acids. Trimming took off 10 bases at V and 1 base at J, with 14 bases between the two ends.